A selection of T cell receptor beta chains follows, all from one sample in a study of blood T cell repertoires in COVID-19. Sequenced by immunoSEQ multiplex PCR; TCRdb stores in-frame clones only, minus some. The sample lists 150,000 to 200,000 clones; just over 90% were seen once. Sequencing was performed on peripheral blood. These receptor sequences come from a woman aged 55-75 years with COVID-19, enrolled during active disease. The CDR3 runs from the conserved cysteine through the conserved F or W. D genes are given only for firm matches. Rows may omit the clone size; those that give it use once, few, many or a size class.

d_call | j_call | v_call | clone_size | cdr3_aa | cdr3_nt
TRBD1 | TRBJ1-6 | TRBV11-2 | NA | CASSQGQGNSPLHF | TGTGCCAGCAGCCAAGGACAGGGGAATTCACCCCTCCACTTT
NA | TRBJ1-5 | TRBV6-6 | NA | CASSYRTEGGQPQHF | TGTGCCAGCAGTTACAGGACTGAGGGAGGGCAGCCCCAGCATTTT
TRBD1 | TRBJ2-7 | TRBV19 | NA | CASSIGGQGAGYEQYF | TGTGCCAGTAGTATAGGGGGACAGGGGGCCGGCTACGAGCAGTACTTC
TRBD1 | TRBJ1-5 | TRBV6-1 | NA | CASSEAQGVNQPQHF | TGTGCCAGCAGTGAAGCCCAGGGGGTCAATCAGCCCCAGCATTTT
TRBD2 | TRBJ2-1 | TRBV7-7 | NA | CASSSRLAGGLDEQFF | TGTGCCAGCAGCTCACGACTAGCGGGGGGGCTCGATGAGCAGTTCTTC
TRBD1 | TRBJ1-3 | TRBV9 | NA | CASSAGTGISGNTIYF | TGTGCCAGCAGCGCCGGGACAGGGATCTCTGGAAACACCATATATTTT
NA | TRBJ1-3 | TRBV7-2 | NA | CASSRTAGGNTIYF | TGTGCCAGCAGCCGGACGGCGGGAGGAAACACCATATATTTT
NA | TRBJ2-3 | TRBV9 | NA | CASSVVPSSTDTQYF | TGTGCCAGCAGCGTAGTTCCTTCTAGCACAGATACGCAGTATTTT
NA | TRBJ1-2 | TRBV28 | NA | CASSLGGVYTF | TGTGCCAGCAGTTTGGGGGGGGTCTACACCTTC
NA | TRBJ1-6 | TRBV27 | NA | CASSVMGHPSSYNSPLHF | TGTGCCAGCAGTGTAATGGGACACCCGAGCTCCTATAATTCACCCCTCCACTTT
TRBD1 | TRBJ1-2 | TRBV9 | NA | CASSPGQGLGYTF | TGTGCCAGCAGCCCAGGACAGGGACTTGGCTACACCTTC
NA | TRBJ2-5 | TRBV7-6 | NA | CASSRGHGETQYF | TGTGCCAGCAGCCGAGGGCATGGGGAGACCCAGTACTTC
NA | TRBJ1-2 | TRBV10-3 | NA | CAISEGQHYGYTF | TGTGCCATCAGTGAGGGGCAACACTATGGCTACACCTTC
TRBD2 | TRBJ2-2 | TRBV13 | NA | CASSLEAGGDTGELFF | TGTGCCAGCAGCTTAGAAGCGGGGGGGGACACCGGGGAGCTGTTTTTT
NA | TRBJ2-4 | TRBV19 | NA | CASSILQGSKNIQYF | TGTGCCAGTAGTATCTTACAGGGCTCCAAAAACATTCAGTACTTC
TRBD2 | TRBJ2-7 | TRBV5-5 | NA | CASSLVGGEQYF | TGTGCCAGCAGCTTGGTGGGAGGGGAGCAGTACTTC
NA | TRBJ1-5 | TRBV2 | once | CASSVSRVDQPQHF | TGTGCCAGCAGTGTCTCCAGGGTAGACCAGCCCCAGCATTTT
NA | TRBJ1-3 | TRBV5-1 | NA | CASSLDIGNTIYF | TGCGCCAGCAGCTTGGACATCGGAAACACCATATATTTT
NA | TRBJ1-1 | TRBV7-9 | NA | CASSFQGNTEAFF | TGTGCCAGCAGCTTTCAGGGGAACACTGAAGCTTTCTTT
NA | TRBJ1-3 | TRBV19 | NA | CASSRQGPGNTIYF | TGTGCCAGTAGTCGCCAGGGGCCTGGAAACACCATATATTTT
NA | TRBJ2-2 | TRBV19 | NA | CASSFRTGELFF | TGTGCCAGTAGTTTTCGGACCGGGGAGCTGTTTTTT
TRBD1 | TRBJ2-7 | TRBV18 | NA | CASSPLGRDRLYF | TGTGCCAGCTCACCACTTGGACGGGACAGATTGTACTTC
NA | TRBJ1-5 | TRBV3-1/TRBV3-2 | NA | CASSQDRRPLPQHF | TGTGCCAGCAGCCAAGACAGGCGTCCGCTTCCCCAGCATTTT
TRBD2 | TRBJ2-6 | TRBV7-9 | NA | CASSSRASGGDSGANVLTF | TGTGCCAGCAGCAGCCGCGCTAGCGGGGGGGACTCTGGGGCCAACGTCCTGACTTTC
TRBD1 | TRBJ2-2 | TRBV25-1 | once | CASSRTGGFGELFF | TGTGCCAGTAGTCGGACAGGGGGCTTCGGGGAGCTGTTTTTT
NA | TRBJ1-6 | TRBV6-5 | NA | CASSYDPRVYNSPLHF | TGTGCCAGCAGTTACGATCCGAGGGTCTATAATTCACCCCTCCACTTT
TRBD1 | TRBJ1-2 | TRBV29-1 | NA | CSVTTGTNYGYTF | TGCAGCGTTACGACAGGGACCAACTATGGCTACACCTTC
NA | TRBJ2-1 | TRBV7-9 | NA | CASSLAGGRTYNEQFF | TGTGCCAGCAGCTTAGCTGGCGGGCGGACCTACAATGAGCAGTTCTTC
NA | TRBJ1-5 | TRBV12-5 | NA | CASAHPGNFGNQPQHF | TGTGCTAGTGCTCACCCGGGGAATTTTGGCAATCAGCCCCAGCATTTT
NA | TRBJ2-7 | TRBV6-2/TRBV6-3 | once | CASSADSPSSYEQYF | TGTGCCAGCAGCGCCGACAGCCCGAGCTCCTACGAGCAGTACTTC
NA | TRBJ2-3 | TRBV19 | NA | CASSIGELLSTDTQYF | TGTGCCAGTAGTATAGGCGAATTATTGAGCACAGATACGCAGTATTTT
TRBD1 | TRBJ1-2 | TRBV7-2 | NA | CASSLGQGEGGYTF | TGTGCCAGCAGCCTGGGACAGGGGGAGGGTGGCTACACCTTC
TRBD1 | TRBJ1-1 | TRBV7-9 | few | CASSPDRAYTEAFF | TGTGCCAGCAGTCCGGACAGGGCGTACACTGAAGCTTTCTTT
NA | TRBJ1-2 | TRBV30 | NA | CAYSPGSNYGYTF | TGTGCCTACAGTCCGGGGTCTAACTATGGCTACACCTTC
NA | TRBJ1-1 | TRBV4-1 | NA | CASSQGYPSEAFF | TGCGCCAGCAGCCAAGGATACCCCAGTGAAGCTTTCTTT
NA | TRBJ1-2 | TRBV7-2 | large | CASSPPGRVVHGYTF | TGTGCCAGCAGCCCCCCCGGGAGGGTGGTTCATGGCTACACCTTC
NA | TRBJ2-3 | TRBV19 | NA | CASGDSLGRDTQYF | TGTGCCAGTGGGGACTCCCTTGGGAGAGATACGCAGTATTTT